A selection of T cell receptor beta chains follows, all from one sample in a study of cytomegalovirus exposure and HLA in healthy donors. Profiled with immunoSEQ multiplex PCR; TCRdb holds only in-frame clones, not every one. Of fewer than 150,000 clones listed, approximately 79% are singletons. The sample comprised PBMCs. The receptors were sampled from a female donor in good health and CMV-seronegative. Each CDR3 is given with its conserved first and last residue. The D gene is left open where the match is weak. Size is omitted from some rows. Given values are once, few, many or a class for expanded clones.

j_gene,abundance,v_gene,d_gene,CDR3aa,CDR3nt
TRBJ1-4,NA,TRBV9,NA,CASSPTLNREKLFF,TGCGCCAGCAGCCCCACTCTGAACAGGGAAAAACTGTTTTTT
TRBJ2-1,NA,TRBV6-4,NA,CASTRFSSSYNEQFF,TGTGCCAGCACCCGGTTCTCCTCTTCCTACAATGAGCAGTTCTTC
TRBJ2-5,NA,TRBV10-3,TRBD2,CAISRASGSSETQYF,TGTGCCATCAGTCGAGCTAGCGGGAGTTCGGAGACCCAGTACTTC
TRBJ1-1,NA,TRBV5-8,TRBD1,CASSLQQGATEAFF,TGTGCCAGCAGCCTCCAACAGGGGGCCACTGAAGCTTTCTTT
TRBJ2-3,NA,TRBV10-3,TRBD2,CAISDQAGAGDTQYF,TGTGCCATCAGTGATCAAGCGGGAGCGGGAGATACGCAGTATTTT
TRBJ1-2,NA,TRBV15,TRBD1,CATSRGQAYGYTF,TGTGCCACCAGCAGGGGACAGGCCTATGGCTACACCTTC
TRBJ2-1,NA,TRBV15,TRBD2,CATSRPIWERGLDNEQFF,TGTGCCACCAGCAGGCCGATTTGGGAGCGGGGGCTAGACAATGAGCAGTTCTTC
TRBJ2-1,NA,TRBV9,TRBD2,CASQRSGSLNEQFF,TGTGCCAGCCAGCGTAGCGGGAGTCTCAATGAGCAGTTCTTC
TRBJ1-2,NA,TRBV6-6,NA,CASSSPGRDDNGYTF,TGTGCCAGCAGTTCCCCCGGGAGGGATGACAATGGCTACACCTTC
TRBJ2-1,once,TRBV12-5,TRBD2,CASALNREDEQFF,TGTGCTAGTGCCCTGAATCGGGAGGATGAGCAGTTCTTC
TRBJ2-7,NA,TRBV5-6,TRBD1,CASSVGQAYEQYF,TGTGCCAGCAGCGTGGGACAGGCCTACGAGCAGTACTTC
TRBJ2-2,NA,TRBV19,NA,CATGSDNTGELFF,TGTGCCACCGGGAGTGACAACACCGGGGAGCTGTTTTTT
TRBJ1-5,once,TRBV11-2,TRBD1,CASSPGTASNQPQHF,TGTGCCAGCAGTCCGGGGACAGCCAGCAATCAGCCCCAGCATTTT
TRBJ1-2,once,TRBV4-1,TRBD1,CASSQQGRGDSGYTF,TGCGCCAGCAGCCAGCAAGGCAGGGGGGACTCTGGCTACACCTTC
TRBJ2-7,NA,TRBV9,NA,CASSVRGEGLDEQYF,TGTGCCAGCAGCGTACGCGGAGAGGGACTCGACGAGCAGTACTTC
TRBJ2-1,NA,TRBV29-1,NA,CSSRGGNEQFF,TGCAGCTCTAGGGGAGGCAATGAGCAGTTCTTC
TRBJ2-3,NA,TRBV15,TRBD2,CATSREELRAGGLGGTDTQYF,TGTGCCACCAGCAGAGAAGAGTTGCGAGCGGGAGGCCTTGGGGGCACAGATACGCAGTATTTT
TRBJ2-7,NA,TRBV29-1,TRBD2,CSVVPSGAYEQYF,TGCAGCGTTGTTCCTAGCGGGGCCTACGAGCAGTACTTC
TRBJ1-4,NA,TRBV28,NA,CASSPGAANEKLFF,TGTGCCAGCAGTCCGGGAGCAGCTAATGAAAAACTGTTTTTT
TRBJ1-1,few,TRBV7-9,NA,CASSLDRVGTMNTEAFF,TGTGCCAGCAGCTTAGACAGGGTCGGCACAATGAACACTGAAGCTTTCTTT
TRBJ2-2,NA,TRBV6-4,NA,CASSDGVTGELFF,TGTGCCAGCAGTGATGGAGTAACCGGGGAGCTGTTTTTT
TRBJ2-1,NA,TRBV12-5,TRBD2,CASGFAGTSAINEQFF,TGTGCTAGTGGTTTCGCCGGGACTAGCGCTATCAATGAGCAGTTCTTC
TRBJ2-1,once,TRBV2,TRBD1,CASSVTGVSYNEQFF,TGTGCCAGCAGTGTGACAGGGGTAAGCTACAATGAGCAGTTCTTC
TRBJ2-7,NA,TRBV4-1,TRBD1,CASSQVPGQGDEQYF,TGCGCCAGCAGCCAAGTCCCGGGACAGGGTGACGAGCAGTACTTC
TRBJ2-2,few,TRBV11-3,NA,CASSIQGGHSTGELFF,TGTGCCAGCAGCATTCAGGGGGGACACAGCACCGGGGAGCTGTTTTTT
TRBJ1-4,once,TRBV19,NA,CASIGLDRLNEKLFF,TGTGCCAGTATAGGGTTGGACAGACTTAATGAAAAACTGTTTTTT
TRBJ2-7,NA,TRBV7-2,NA,CASSLAEHYEQYF,TGTGCCAGCAGCTTAGCCGAACACTACGAGCAGTACTTC
TRBJ1-1,NA,TRBV25-1,TRBD1,CASSESRQGRTEAFF,TGTGCCAGCAGTGAATCACGACAGGGAAGAACTGAAGCTTTCTTT
TRBJ1-5,few,TRBV27,NA,CASSLRGSNQPQHF,TGTGCCAGCAGCCTCAGGGGTAGCAATCAGCCCCAGCATTTT
TRBJ1-3,few,TRBV28,NA,CASSSGGFSGNTIYF,TGTGCCAGCAGCTCGGGGGGATTCTCTGGAAACACCATATATTTT